This entry features one TCR beta chain sequence. The data stem from a study of control samples from healthy donors and cancer patients. V lost 0 bases and J lost 0; bases outside the gene matches: 4. This CDR3 spans 18 amino acids. The germline gives CDR1 SGHRS, CDR2 YFSETQ. Here immunoSEQ multiplex PCR was the method, and the copy in TCRdb shows in-frame clones only, minus some. The table has over 90,000 clones, 92% seen once. The chain combines TRBV5-1 with TRBJ2-3, with TRBD2 matching 13 bases. This clonotype originated in a woman younger than 35 in good health. The material sequenced was blood. The CDR3 DNA is TGCGCCAGCAGCTTGGGACTAGCGGGAGGTATAAGCACAGATACGCAGTATTTT. This encodes CASSLGLAGGISTDTQYF.